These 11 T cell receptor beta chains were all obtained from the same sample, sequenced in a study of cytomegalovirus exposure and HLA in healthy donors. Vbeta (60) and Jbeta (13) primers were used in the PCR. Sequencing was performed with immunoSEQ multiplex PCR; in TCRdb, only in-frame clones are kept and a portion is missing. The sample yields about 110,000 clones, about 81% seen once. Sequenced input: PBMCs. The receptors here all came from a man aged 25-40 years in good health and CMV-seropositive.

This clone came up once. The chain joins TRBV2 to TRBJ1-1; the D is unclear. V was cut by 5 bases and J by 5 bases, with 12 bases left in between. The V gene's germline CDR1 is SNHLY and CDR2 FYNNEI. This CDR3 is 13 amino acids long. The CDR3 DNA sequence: TGTGCCAGCAGTCCCACCCAAGAGACTGAAGCTTTCTTT. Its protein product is CASSPTQETEAFF.

CDR3 DNA: TGTGCCAGCAGTTACTCGACAGGGGGGAATGGCTACACCTTC. As protein: CASSYSTGGNGYTF. This chain joins TRBV6-5 and TRBJ1-2, with 9 bases matching TRBD1. Germline CDR1 reads MNHEY; CDR2 reads SVGAGI. The trim removed 0 bases at V and 6 bases at J, leaving 2 bases unmatched. The CDR3 contains 14 residues.

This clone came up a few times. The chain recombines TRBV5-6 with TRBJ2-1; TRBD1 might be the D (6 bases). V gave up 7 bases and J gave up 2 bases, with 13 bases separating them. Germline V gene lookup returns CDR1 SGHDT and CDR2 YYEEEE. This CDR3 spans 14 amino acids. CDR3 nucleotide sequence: TGTGCCAGCCGCCCATGGGGGCCCTACAATGAGCAGTTCTTC. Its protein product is CASRPWGPYNEQFF.

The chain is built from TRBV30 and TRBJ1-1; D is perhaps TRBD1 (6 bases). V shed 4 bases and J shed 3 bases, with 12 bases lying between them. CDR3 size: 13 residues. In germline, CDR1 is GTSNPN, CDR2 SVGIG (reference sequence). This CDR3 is CAWKRGIDTEAFF. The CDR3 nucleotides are TGTGCCTGGAAGAGGGGGATAGACACTGAAGCTTTCTTT.

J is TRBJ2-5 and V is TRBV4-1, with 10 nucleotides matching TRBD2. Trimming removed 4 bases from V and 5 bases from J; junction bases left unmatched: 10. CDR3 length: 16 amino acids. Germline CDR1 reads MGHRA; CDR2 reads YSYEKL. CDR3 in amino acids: CASSPLAGRVMETQYF. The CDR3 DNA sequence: TGCGCCAGCAGCCCACTAGCGGGGCGAGTCATGGAGACCCAGTACTTC.

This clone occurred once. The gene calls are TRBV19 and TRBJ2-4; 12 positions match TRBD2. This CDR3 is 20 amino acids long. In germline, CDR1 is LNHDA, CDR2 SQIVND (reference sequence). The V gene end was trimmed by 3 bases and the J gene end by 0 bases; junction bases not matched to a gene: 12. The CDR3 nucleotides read TGTGCCAGTAGTATTAATCTAGCGGGGGGGAACGCACTAGCCAAAAACATTCAGTACTTC. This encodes CASSINLAGGNALAKNIQYF.

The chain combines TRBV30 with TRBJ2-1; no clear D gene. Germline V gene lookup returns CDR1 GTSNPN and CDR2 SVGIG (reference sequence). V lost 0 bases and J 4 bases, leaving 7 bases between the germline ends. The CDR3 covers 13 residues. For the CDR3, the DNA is TGTGCCTGGAGTGTATTAGATTACAATGAGCAGTTCTTC. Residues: CAWSVLDYNEQFF.

The CDR3 coding sequence is TGTGCCAGCAGCCAAAATACAGGGGGCCATCAGCCCCAGCATTTT. Translating it yields CASSQNTGGHQPQHF. The V and J genes are TRBV11-2 and TRBJ1-5; 9 bases line up with TRBD1. In germline, CDR1 is SGHAT, CDR2 FQNNGV. This CDR3 comprises 15 residues. Trimming removed 5 bases from V and 5 bases from J; junction bases left unmatched: 7.

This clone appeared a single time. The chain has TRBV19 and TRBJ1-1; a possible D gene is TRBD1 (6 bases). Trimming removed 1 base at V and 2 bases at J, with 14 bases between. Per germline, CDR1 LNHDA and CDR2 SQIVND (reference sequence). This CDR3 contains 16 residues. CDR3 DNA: TGTGCCAGTAGTATAGGGTGGGGGGGGCGCAACACTGAAGCTTTCTTT. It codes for CASSIGWGGRNTEAFF. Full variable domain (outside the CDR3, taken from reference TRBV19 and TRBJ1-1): DGGITQSPKYLFRKEGQNVTLSCEQNLNHDAMYWYRQDPGQGLRLIYYSQIVNDFQKGDIAEGYSVSREKKESFPLTVTSAQKNPTAFYLCASSIGWGGRNTEAFFGQGTRLTVV.

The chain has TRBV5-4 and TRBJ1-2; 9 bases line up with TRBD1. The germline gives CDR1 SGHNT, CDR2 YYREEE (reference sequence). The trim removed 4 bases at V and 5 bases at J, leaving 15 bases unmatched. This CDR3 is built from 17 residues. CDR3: CASSTGTGRSSPYGYTF. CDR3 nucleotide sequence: TGTGCCAGCAGCACAGGGACAGGGAGGTCCTCCCCATATGGCTACACCTTC.

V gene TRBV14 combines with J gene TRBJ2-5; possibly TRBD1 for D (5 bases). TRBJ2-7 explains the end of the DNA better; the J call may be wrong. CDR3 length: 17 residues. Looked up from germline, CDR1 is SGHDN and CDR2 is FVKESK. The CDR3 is CASSQDLSPGYSYEQYF. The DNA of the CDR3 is TGTGCCAGCAGCCAAGATCTGTCTCCAGGGTATTCCTACGAGCAGTACTTC.